In its sample, the clone carrying this T cell receptor beta chain ranks as medium-sized (0.01 to 0.1%). The CDR3 runs to 14 residues. CDR1 and CDR2 from the germline V gene are SEHNR and FQNEAQ (reference sequence). With 3 bases clipped from V and 3 bases from J, the junction kept 2 bases outside the gene matches. TCRdb's copy holds only in-frame clones and misses some; the assay was immunoSEQ multiplex PCR. This sample has fewer than 8,500 clones, with around 76% found just once. This record comes from a study of T cells and copy number aberrations in small-cell lung cancer. The source is a woman aged 70 to 79 with small cell lung cancer. Some clones in this sample may be carry-over from other donors' samples. The rearrangement uses TRBV7-9 and TRBJ1-5, with 7 positions matching TRBD1. The sequencing sample was made of normal tissue next to the tumor. CDR3 residues: CASSLGQPNQPQHF. The CDR3 region has the DNA TGTGCCAGCAGCTTGGGACAGCCCAATCAGCCCCAGCATTTT.